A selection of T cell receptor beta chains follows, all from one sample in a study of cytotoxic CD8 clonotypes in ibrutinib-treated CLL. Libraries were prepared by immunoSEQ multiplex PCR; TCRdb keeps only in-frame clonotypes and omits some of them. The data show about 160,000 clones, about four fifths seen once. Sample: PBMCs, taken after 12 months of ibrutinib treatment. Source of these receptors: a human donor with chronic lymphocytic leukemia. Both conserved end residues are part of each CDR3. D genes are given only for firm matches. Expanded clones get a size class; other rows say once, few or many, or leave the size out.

cdr3_aa: CASSPRLAGGPDTQYF
cdr3_nt: TGTGCCAGCAGCCCCCGACTAGCGGGAGGGCCTGATACGCAGTATTTT
clone_size: few
d_call: TRBD2
v_call: TRBV27
j_call: TRBJ2-3

cdr3_aa: CASGPLGFQETQYF
cdr3_nt: TGTGCCAGCGGCCCCTTGGGGTTCCAAGAGACCCAGTACTTC
clone_size: once
d_call: NA
v_call: TRBV28
j_call: TRBJ2-5

cdr3_aa: CASSVGAGGAEEQYF
cdr3_nt: TGTGCCAGCAGCGTAGGGGCAGGGGGCGCGGAAGAGCAGTACTTC
clone_size: once
d_call: TRBD1
v_call: TRBV9
j_call: TRBJ2-7

cdr3_aa: CASSPQGGEFIGKYF
cdr3_nt: TGTGCCAGCAGCCCGCAGGGGGGAGAATTTATAGGGAAGTACTTC
clone_size: NA
d_call: NA
v_call: TRBV7-2
j_call: TRBJ2-7

cdr3_aa: CASSFTADTQYF
cdr3_nt: TGTGCCAGCAGCTTCACCGCAGATACGCAGTATTTT
clone_size: NA
d_call: NA
v_call: TRBV11-2
j_call: TRBJ2-3

cdr3_aa: CASSVDRNTEAFF
cdr3_nt: TGTGCCAGCAGCGTAGACAGGAACACTGAAGCTTTCTTT
clone_size: NA
d_call: NA
v_call: TRBV9
j_call: TRBJ1-1

cdr3_aa: CAWSPAGETQYF
cdr3_nt: TGTGCCTGGAGTCCAGCGGGAGAGACCCAGTACTTC
clone_size: NA
d_call: NA
v_call: TRBV30
j_call: TRBJ2-5

cdr3_aa: CASSPMGLDRVSEAFF
cdr3_nt: TGCGCCAGCAGTCCCATGGGACTTGACAGGGTCAGTGAAGCTTTCTTT
clone_size: NA
d_call: TRBD1
v_call: TRBV23-1
j_call: TRBJ1-1

cdr3_aa: CASSQRQGLAYEQYF
cdr3_nt: TGCGCCAGCAGCCAACGACAGGGGCTGGCCTACGAGCAGTACTTC
clone_size: NA
d_call: TRBD1
v_call: TRBV4-3
j_call: TRBJ2-7

cdr3_aa: CASSQGQAPTDTQYF
cdr3_nt: TGCGCCAGCAGCCAAGGTCAAGCCCCAACAGATACGCAGTATTTT
clone_size: NA
d_call: NA
v_call: TRBV4-3
j_call: TRBJ2-3

cdr3_aa: CASSLGVGDPGTGANVLTF
cdr3_nt: TGTGCCAGCAGCTTGGGAGTCGGTGACCCCGGCACTGGGGCCAACGTCCTGACTTTC
clone_size: NA
d_call: NA
v_call: TRBV5-4
j_call: TRBJ2-6

cdr3_aa: CASSLERGNTEAFF
cdr3_nt: TGTGCCAGCAGCTTAGAAAGGGGAAACACTGAAGCTTTCTTT
clone_size: NA
d_call: NA
v_call: TRBV11-2
j_call: TRBJ1-1

cdr3_aa: CASSLTSGSRIQYF
cdr3_nt: TGTGCCAGCAGTTTGACTAGCGGGAGTCGAATCCAGTACTTC
clone_size: NA
d_call: TRBD2
v_call: TRBV6-5
j_call: TRBJ2-5

cdr3_aa: CASSPRGDPETQYF
cdr3_nt: TGTGCCAGCAGCCCCCGGGGAGATCCCGAGACCCAGTACTTC
clone_size: NA
d_call: NA
v_call: TRBV9
j_call: TRBJ2-5

cdr3_aa: CASSRDRGRGYTF
cdr3_nt: TGTGCCAGTAGTAGGGACAGGGGAAGAGGCTACACCTTC
clone_size: NA
d_call: TRBD1
v_call: TRBV19
j_call: TRBJ1-2

cdr3_aa: CASSNCPLPYEQYF
cdr3_nt: TGTGCCAGCAGCAATTGCCCCCTCCCCTACGAGCAGTACTTC
clone_size: NA
d_call: NA
v_call: TRBV21-1
j_call: TRBJ2-7

cdr3_aa: CASAGVGKGEQYF
cdr3_nt: TGTGCCAGTGCCGGGGTCGGGAAGGGCGAGCAGTACTTC
clone_size: few
d_call: NA
v_call: TRBV2
j_call: TRBJ2-7

cdr3_aa: CASSYLAGEPQHF
cdr3_nt: TGTGCCAGCAGTTACTTGGCAGGGGAGCCCCAGCATTTT
clone_size: NA
d_call: NA
v_call: TRBV6-6
j_call: TRBJ1-5

cdr3_aa: CASRRQASVLYNEQFF
cdr3_nt: TGTGCCAGCAGAAGACAAGCCAGCGTACTTTACAATGAGCAGTTCTTC
clone_size: NA
d_call: NA
v_call: TRBV28
j_call: TRBJ2-1

cdr3_aa: CASSENGGRNGNTIYF
cdr3_nt: TGTGCCAGCAGTGAAAATGGGGGGCGAAACGGAAACACCATATATTTT
clone_size: NA
d_call: NA
v_call: TRBV6-1
j_call: TRBJ1-3

cdr3_aa: CASSPSQQGKTKNIQYF
cdr3_nt: TGTGCCAGCTCACCCTCTCAACAGGGTAAAACCAAAAACATTCAGTACTTC
clone_size: NA
d_call: NA
v_call: TRBV18
j_call: TRBJ2-4

cdr3_aa: CASSPGELSTDTQYF
cdr3_nt: TGCGCCAGCAGCCCCGGGGAGCTTAGCACAGATACGCAGTATTTT
clone_size: NA
d_call: NA
v_call: TRBV5-1
j_call: TRBJ2-3

cdr3_aa: CASSQSVGGQFF
cdr3_nt: TGTGCCAGCAGCCAATCAGTCGGGGGGCAGTTCTTC
clone_size: NA
d_call: NA
v_call: TRBV14
j_call: TRBJ2-1

cdr3_aa: CASSQETRGNGAF
cdr3_nt: TGTGCCAGCAGCCAAGAAACGAGGGGGAACGGCGCTTTT
clone_size: NA
d_call: NA
v_call: TRBV14
j_call: TRBJ1-3

cdr3_aa: CASSLMPGGGTGELFF
cdr3_nt: TGTGCCAGCAGCTTAATGCCGGGAGGCGGTACCGGGGAGCTGTTTTTT
clone_size: NA
d_call: TRBD2
v_call: TRBV7-3
j_call: TRBJ2-2

cdr3_aa: CSVSLGPGTGTGGNGYTF
cdr3_nt: TGCAGCGTTTCATTGGGGCCGGGGACCGGGACAGGGGGGAATGGCTACACCTTC
clone_size: NA
d_call: TRBD1
v_call: TRBV29-1
j_call: TRBJ1-2

cdr3_aa: CASLDLPDTQYF
cdr3_nt: TGTGCCAGCTTGGACCTTCCCGATACGCAGTATTTT
clone_size: NA
d_call: NA
v_call: TRBV7-2
j_call: TRBJ2-3

cdr3_aa: CASSSTATGNYGYTF
cdr3_nt: TGTGCCAGCAGTTCTACCGCCACAGGGAACTATGGCTACACCTTC
clone_size: NA
d_call: NA
v_call: TRBV28
j_call: TRBJ1-2